The subject of this entry is one T cell receptor beta chain. Its antigen is still unknown. No base quality values were provided; no much bigger clone lies one nucleotide off. This specimen's time point label, interpreted: blood 4 weeks post-SBRT, at nephrectomy. Interpreted using the paper, the treatment or condition label stands for: 15 Gy SBRT to primary tumor, nephrectomy 4 weeks later. Samples were obtained from a clinical trial, in which 15 Gy stereotactic body radiation therapy was delivered to primary renal cell carcinomas and nephrectomy was performed 4 weeks later. To follow tumor-enriched clonotypes, serial peripheral blood was collected from radiation-treated patients at baseline and at 2 weeks and 4 weeks after SBRT. Every patient's renal cell carcinoma showed clear cell pathology. The QIAamp DNA Blood Mini Kit (Qiagen) was used to prepare genomic DNA for TCR sequencing. Samples were included in the analyses only if all quality control checks were passed.

TCR beta libraries were generated from genomic DNA with the immunoSEQ kit, following the manufacturer's recommendations. For library preparation, a first multiplex PCR was performed with proprietary primers, followed by a second PCR in which unique barcodes were added, and bead cleanups were performed after each round. A positive control reaction and a negative control reaction, both provided in the kit, were run with every batch of samples. The final libraries were assessed on an Agilent 4200 TapeStation D1000 ScreenTape, pooled by volume, and quantified by qPCR. Sequencing was performed on an Illumina NextSeq500 using a MidOutput 150-cycle cartridge, with 156 Read1 cycles, 15 Index1 cycles, and the kit custom primers. The pooled library was loaded at about 0.96 pM, and approximately 18% PhiX control was spiked in. As for how the authors treated the data: Vendor-processed data were analyzed in R, with a clonotype defined as all T cells sharing the same CDR3 nucleotide sequence. For clone abundance analyses, frequencies were normalized to the 10,000 most abundant clones in each sample. Public T cell clones, which averaged fewer than five per sample, were removed prior to analysis. Tumor-enriched clonotypes and baseline blood-enriched clonotypes were defined as those with an abundance difference of at least 32-fold between compartments. A beta-binomial differential abundance model was applied to find clonotypes that expanded or contracted between blood time points. The Baroni-Urbani and Buser coefficient was used to measure tumor-blood repertoire similarity, and groups were compared with two-tailed Wilcoxon tests in R. TCRdb holds this immuneACCESS table with in-frame rearrangements only. Some clones are missing; in checked studies, unresolved V genes explain under half, and the rest has no known cause. V and J calls and clone size are as listed in that table; D and trimming were resolved from the DNA. Counted in this sample were tens of thousands of clones; roughly 80% of them appeared once. The ten biggest clones cover 9.4% of the sample.

The source of the sample is a study of radiation and T cells in renal cell carcinoma (dated by TCRdb to the early 2020s). Turning to the overall study: In total, some 50 samples, comprising around 26 tumors and 27 peripheral blood samples, were subjected to TCR beta sequencing. Across all 53 samples, around 4,000,000 unique CDR3 nucleotide sequences encoding 2,658,974 unique CDR3 amino acid sequences were identified. The last blood draw happened 4 weeks after radiation, timed to coincide with nephrectomy. Overall study outcomes, separate from this receptor: Because no pretreatment tumor biopsies were available, whether clonotypes were present in the tumor at baseline could not be determined. Blood repertoire dynamics were not followed beyond 4 weeks after treatment. An increase in top tumor clonotypes in blood was observed from baseline to 2 weeks post-radiation, followed by contraction by 4 weeks, which was taken to suggest transient expansion of tumor-resident clones. With a single-armed trial design, the study had no way to address how radiation dose or scheduling affects the TCR repertoire.

This TCR came from a man aged 50 to 59 with renal cell carcinoma. The source material was blood, sampled from a patient whose treatment included radiotherapy and nephrectomy.

The encoded CDR3 is CAWSDPRVEQYF. The DNA reads as follows: TGTGCCTGGAGTGACCCTCGAGTCGAGCAGTACTTC. The sequence joins TRBV30 to TRBJ2-7; the D segment cannot be called with confidence. From the germline V gene (reference sequence), CDR1 is GTSNPN and CDR2 is SVGIG. The junction shows trimming of 1 base on V and 6 bases on J, plus 10 bases between the germline ends. The CDR3 goes from the cysteine to the phenylalanine over 12 residues. Only the CDR3 DNA stays, 36 bases, in frame from base 1.